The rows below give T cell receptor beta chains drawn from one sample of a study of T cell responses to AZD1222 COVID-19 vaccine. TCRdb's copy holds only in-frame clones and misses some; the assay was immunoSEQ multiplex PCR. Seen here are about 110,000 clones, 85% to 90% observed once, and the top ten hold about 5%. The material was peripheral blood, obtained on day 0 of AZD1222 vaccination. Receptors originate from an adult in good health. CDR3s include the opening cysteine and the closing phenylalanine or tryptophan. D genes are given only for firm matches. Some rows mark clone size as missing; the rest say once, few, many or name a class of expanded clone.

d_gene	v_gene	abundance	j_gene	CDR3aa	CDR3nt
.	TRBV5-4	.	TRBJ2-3	CASSFRGEADTQYF	TGTGCCAGCAGCTTTAGGGGGGAGGCAGATACGCAGTATTTT
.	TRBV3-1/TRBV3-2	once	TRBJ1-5	CASSQAGRGNNQPQHF	TGTGCCAGCAGCCAAGCAGGAAGGGGCAATAATCAGCCCCAGCATTTT
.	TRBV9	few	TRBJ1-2	CASSPRDGSYGYTF	TGTGCCAGCAGTCCCAGGGATGGATCCTATGGCTACACCTTC
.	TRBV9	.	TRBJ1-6	CASSEWRDNSPLHF	TGTGCCAGCAGCGAGTGGCGGGATAATTCACCCCTCCACTTT
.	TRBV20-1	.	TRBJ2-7	CSASQADNSYEQYF	TGCAGTGCTAGTCAAGCGGACAACTCCTACGAGCAGTACTTC
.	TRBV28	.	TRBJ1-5	CASSFGGDVQPQHF	TGTGCCAGCAGTTTTGGAGGGGACGTTCAGCCCCAGCATTTT
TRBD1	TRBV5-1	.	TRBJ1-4	CASSAGTGGTNEKLFF	TGCGCCAGCAGCGCCGGGACAGGGGGAACTAATGAAAAACTGTTTTTT
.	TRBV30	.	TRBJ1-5	CAWIGGRVTPSNQPQHF	TGTGCCTGGATTGGGGGCAGGGTTACCCCTAGCAATCAGCCCCAGCATTTT
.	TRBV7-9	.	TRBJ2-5	CASSFNRVGETQYF	TGTGCCAGCAGCTTCAACAGGGTTGGGGAGACCCAGTACTTC
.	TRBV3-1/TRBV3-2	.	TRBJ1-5	CASSRSGEPQHF	TGTGCCAGCAGTCGGTCGGGGGAGCCCCAGCATTTT
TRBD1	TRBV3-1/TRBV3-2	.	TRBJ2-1	CASSRLSLAGGSYNEQFF	TGTGCCAGCAGCCGTCTTTCTTTGGCAGGGGGCTCCTACAATGAGCAGTTCTTC
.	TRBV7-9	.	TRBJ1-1	CASSSGINTEAFF	TGTGCCAGCAGCTCCGGGATAAACACTGAAGCTTTCTTT
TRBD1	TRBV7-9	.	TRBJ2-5	CASSPTGGGETQYF	TGTGCCAGCAGCCCAACAGGGGGCGGGGAGACCCAGTACTTC
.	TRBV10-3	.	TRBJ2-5	CAIGETQYF	TGTGCCATCGGAGAGACCCAGTACTTC
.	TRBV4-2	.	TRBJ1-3	CASSQDLGAAGNTIYF	TGTGCCAGCAGCCAAGATCTTGGGGCGGCGGGAAACACCATATATTTT
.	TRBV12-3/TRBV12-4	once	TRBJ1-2	CASSATPLGGYTF	TGTGCCAGCAGTGCGACACCCCTGGGCGGCTACACCTTC
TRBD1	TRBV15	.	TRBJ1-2	CATSRAAGGYGYTF	TGTGCCACCAGCAGAGCGGCAGGGGGTTATGGCTACACCTTC
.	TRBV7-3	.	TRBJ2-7	CASSFRGGDEQYF	TGTGCCAGCAGCTTCAGGGGGGGGGACGAGCAGTACTTC
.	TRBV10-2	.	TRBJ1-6	CASSERTDKSPLHF	TGCGCCAGCAGTGAACGAACGGACAAGTCTCCCCTCCACTTT
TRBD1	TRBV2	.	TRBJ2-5	CASSVGTGWQETQYF	TGTGCCAGCAGTGTGGGGACAGGGTGGCAAGAGACCCAGTACTTC
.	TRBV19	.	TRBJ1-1	CASSIAGVITEAFF	TGTGCCAGTAGTATTGCAGGGGTTATCACTGAAGCTTTCTTT
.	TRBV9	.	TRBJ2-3	CASSVATGSTDTQYF	TGTGCCAGCAGCGTAGCGACGGGAAGCACAGATACGCAGTATTTT
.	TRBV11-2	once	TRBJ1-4	CASLRGLGGNEKLFF	TGTGCCAGCCTCCGCGGTTTGGGGGGGAATGAAAAACTGTTTTTT
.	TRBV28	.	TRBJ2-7	CASIDIGEQYF	TGTGCCAGCATCGACATTGGCGAGCAGTACTTC
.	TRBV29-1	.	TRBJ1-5	CSVEDYGQPQHF	TGCAGCGTTGAAGATTATGGGCAGCCCCAGCATTTT
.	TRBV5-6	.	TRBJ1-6	CASSKGRLSSPLHF	TGTGCCAGCAGCAAGGGACGGCTGTCATCACCCCTCCACTTT
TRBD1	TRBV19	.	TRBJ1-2	CASRDDRGNGYTF	TGTGCCAGCCGCGATGACAGGGGAAATGGCTACACCTTC
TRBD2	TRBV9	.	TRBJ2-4	CASSPRQERGSIQYF	TGTGCCAGCAGCCCTCGTCAGGAGCGGGGGAGCATTCAGTACTTC
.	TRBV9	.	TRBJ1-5	CASSVGVGLNQPQHF	TGTGCCAGCAGCGTAGGGGTAGGGTTGAATCAGCCCCAGCATTTT